This TCR beta chain was sequenced during a study of tumor-infiltrating lymphocytes in primary liver carcinoma (dated by TCRdb to the late 2010s). In terms of the full investigation: Of the five patients, three men and two women aged 30 to 69 years, four had hepatocellular carcinoma and one had combined HCC and intrahepatic cholangiocarcinoma. TCRbeta repertoire sequencing, expression microarrays and whole-exome sequencing were combined in the study across five regions of each liver tumor, with adjacent normal tissue and blood also included. The five patients had tumors staged T1-T3 N0M0, with maximum diameters ranging from about 4 to 10 cm. Samples yielded roughly 3.65 to 7.13 million productive TCRbeta reads; read depth did not differ significantly between tissue types. A total of roughly 35 specimens from 5 patients, comprising 25 or so tumor regions, 5 adjacent noncancerous liver tissues and 5 peripheral blood samples, were covered by TCRbeta repertoire sequencing. Reproducibility between technical replicate repertoires was high, with correlation coefficients above 0.95 and mean shared-clone rates roughly 0.87.

TCRbeta-specific cDNA was reverse-transcribed from approximately 500 ng total RNA using a constant-region primer and ProtoScript II reverse transcriptase. TCRbeta libraries were built with three nested multiplex PCR rounds, a slightly modified ARM-PCR procedure. The first two PCR rounds used multiplex TRBV1-TRBV30 forward primers with a Cbeta reverse primer, each for approximately 10 cycles. Sample barcodes and Illumina adapters were attached in a final 25-cycle PCR using Deep VentR polymerase. Amplicons of 200-500 bp were gel-purified with a QIAquick gel extraction kit before sequencing. The TCRbeta amplicons were sequenced with 250-bp paired-end reads on an Illumina HiSeq 2500. From the authors' description of their analysis: Trimmomatic v0.33 was used to quality-trim the reads, and FLASH v1.2.11 was used to merge paired reads so that full CDR3 sequences could be recovered. V, D and J germline segments were assigned to the rearranged TCRbeta sequences using MiGEC v1.2.1b. Clonotype statistics, along with Shannon-Wiener diversity indices, were calculated using VDJtools v1.0.0. To reduce sampling bias, subsequent analyses other than the diversity analysis used only the 250 most abundant clonotypes in each sample. The raw public data were reprocessed by TCRdb itself: fastp quality trimming at Q25, MiXCR clonotype calling, in-frame beta chains only. CDR3 protein sequences are deduplicated, and each keeps its most common genes and DNA. TCRdb's processing, not the authors', yielded these V and J calls. The sample has more than 30,000 distinct CDR3 sequences on record, roughly 77% of them singletons. Jointly, the top ten make up 35% to 40% of the sample.

To note about this clonotype: The clone's antigen remains unknown. This could be a read error, since a much larger clone is one nucleotide away.

Total RNA and DNA were co-extracted from approximately 20-30 mg of bulk tissue with the AllPrep DNA/RNA mini kit, without cell sorting. A handful of patients with histopathologically diagnosed primary liver carcinoma underwent surgical resection in China between November 2015 and March 2016. At the time of sampling, the patients had chronic HBV infection and had not received any treatment. Fresh tumor and adjacent tissue pieces were bisected; one half was stored in RNAlater at -80°C, the other sent for histology. A distance of 11 bases separates the germline ends of V and J, which lose 6 bases and 6 bases respectively. CDR1 and CDR2 (MDHEN, SYDVKM) derive from the germline V gene. The CDR3 sequence holds 13 residues, the cysteine and phenylalanine included. Only the CDR3 region is kept as DNA, spanning 39 bases read in frame from base 1. Overall study outcomes, separate from this receptor: Only the TCR beta chain was sequenced, which likely underestimates true repertoire diversity because unpaired alpha chains were not captured. Because the samples were bulk and unsorted, CD4+ and CD8+ T cell repertoires could not be compared. Pairs of tumor regions showed greater repertoire overlap (mean around 36%) than tumor-adjacent pairs (roughly 17%) or tumor-blood pairs (about 14%), which is consistent with antigen-driven expansion. Only a few patients were included in the study, and the authors note that the findings should be validated in a larger study. The top 250 clones made up a significantly larger repertoire fraction in tumors than in blood (p = 0.039).

Sequencing used tumor-adjacent normal liver tissue. Recombination joined TRBV28 with TRBJ2-2; a confident D gene designation cannot be given. This TCR came from a man aged 35 to 55 with primary liver carcinoma and hepatitis B virus infection. The CDR3 amino acid sequence is: CASRTQVPGELFF. The DNA reads as follows: TGTGCCAGCAGAACGCAGGTGCCCGGGGAGCTGTTTTTT. The variable domain in full, with residues beyond the CDR3 obtained from the reference TRBV28 and TRBJ2-2 genes, is DVKVTQSSRYLVKRTGEKVFLECVQDMDHENMFWYRQDPGLGLRLIYFSYDVKMKEKGDIPEGYSVSREKKERFSLILESASTNQTSMYLCASRTQVPGELFFGEGSRLTVL.